The present T cell receptor beta chain was sequenced within a study of T cell repertoires in cytomegalovirus infection. As for the study in general: Matching HLA type, along with CMV infection, was indicated by public TCR beta signatures. Study-wide points: Individuals carrying CMV plus the relevant HLA were identified by cumulative frequency of public TCR beta families. Dominating the ex vivo response were HLA-C-restricted CMV-specific TCR beta clonotypes.

Of note for this clonotype: Its antigen is as yet unknown.

V lost 1 base and J lost 4, with 16 bases in between. Germline values: CDR1 SGHAT, CDR2 FQNNGV. This CDR3 spans 16 amino acids. TCRdb independently ran MiXCR on the reads; one entry per CDR3 protein. The sample lists approximately 300,000 distinct CDR3 sequences, just under 25% occurring once. The source was cultured PBMCs, collected from culture after CMV antigen stimulation. This sequence originates from a human donor in good health (CMV status not recorded). Some clones in this sample may be carry-over from other donors' samples. The chain is built from TRBV11-2 and TRBJ1-2, with D hard to call. CDR3 residues: CASSLGDNGRFYGYTF. CDR3 bases: TGTGCCAGCAGCTTAGGGGATAACGGACGGTTCTATGGCTACACCTTC. Combining the CDR3 with reference TRBV11-2 and TRBJ1-2 gives the whole variable domain EAGVAQSPRYKIIEKRQSVAFWCNPISGHATLYWYQQILGQGPKLLIQFQNNGVVDDSQLPKDRFSAERLKGVDSTLKIQPAKLEDSAVYLCASSLGDNGRFYGYTFGSGTRLTVV.